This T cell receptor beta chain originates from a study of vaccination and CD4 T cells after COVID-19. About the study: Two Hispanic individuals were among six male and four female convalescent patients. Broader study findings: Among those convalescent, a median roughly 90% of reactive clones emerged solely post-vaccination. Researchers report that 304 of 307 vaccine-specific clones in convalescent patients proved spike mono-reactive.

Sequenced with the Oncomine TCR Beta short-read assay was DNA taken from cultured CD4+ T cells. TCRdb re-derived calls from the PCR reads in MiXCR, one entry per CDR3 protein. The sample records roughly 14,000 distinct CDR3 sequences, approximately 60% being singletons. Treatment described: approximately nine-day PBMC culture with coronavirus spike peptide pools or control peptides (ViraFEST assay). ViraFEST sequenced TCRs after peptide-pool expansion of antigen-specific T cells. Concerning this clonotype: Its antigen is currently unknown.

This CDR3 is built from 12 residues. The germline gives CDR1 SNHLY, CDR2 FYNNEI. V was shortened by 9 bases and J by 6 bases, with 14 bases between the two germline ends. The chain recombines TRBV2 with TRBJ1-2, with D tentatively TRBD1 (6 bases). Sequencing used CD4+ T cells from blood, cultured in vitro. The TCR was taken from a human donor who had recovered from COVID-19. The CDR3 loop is CARSTGRDGYTF. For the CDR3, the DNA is TGTGCCAGATCTACAGGGAGGGATGGCTACACCTTC. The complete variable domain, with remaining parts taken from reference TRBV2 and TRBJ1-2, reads EPEVTQTPSHQVTQMGQEVILRCVPISNHLYFYWYRQILGQKVEFLVSFYNNEISEKSEIFDDQFSVERPDGSNFTLKIRSTKLEDSAMYFCARSTGRDGYTFGSGTRLTVV.